This entry lists 13 T cell receptor beta chains sequenced from one sample in a study of blood T cell repertoires in COVID-19. Measured with immunoSEQ multiplex PCR; TCRdb has only the in-frame clones, and not every one. This sample has under 200,000 clones, with 85% to 90% found just once. Sequencing was carried out using peripheral blood. The receptor set was obtained from a woman aged 60-75 years with COVID-19, enrolled during active disease.

This chain links TRBV28 with TRBJ1-2, with a tentative D call TRBD1 (5 bases). This CDR3 is 13 amino acids long. The V end was cut by 5 bases, the J end by 0 bases, with 7 bases between. Germline V gives CDR1 MDHEN, CDR2 SYDVKM. CDR3 region: CASSRQPNYGYTF. The CDR3 DNA follows: TGTGCCAGCAGTCGACAGCCTAACTATGGCTACACCTTC.

CDR3: CATSEAGPSEKLFF. CDR3 in DNA: TGTGCCACCAGTGAGGCAGGTCCCTCGGAAAAACTGTTTTTT. The V and J genes are TRBV24-1 and TRBJ1-4; D unresolved. There are 14 residues in the CDR3. Germline V gene data show CDR1 as KGHDR and CDR2 as SFDVKD. Trimming cost V 4 bases and J 8 bases, with 13 bases left between them.

The V and J genes are TRBV30 and TRBJ2-1, with TRBD2 matching over 13 bases. CDR3 length equals 14 residues. With 5 bases clipped from V and 9 bases from J, the junction kept 7 bases outside the gene matches. Germline assignment: CDR1 GTSNPN and CDR2 SVGIG (reference sequence). The CDR3 loop is CAWDRTSGSGEQFF. The CDR3 DNA reads as TGTGCCTGGGACCGGACTAGCGGGAGCGGTGAGCAGTTCTTC.

The chain carries TRBV19 and TRBJ1-2; TRBD1 is a possible D gene (6 bases). The V end was cut by 5 bases, the J end by 4 bases, with 8 bases between. This CDR3 has 12 residues. Germline V gives CDR1 LNHDA, CDR2 SQIVND (reference sequence). The CDR3 is CASSDRSYGYTF. The DNA of the CDR3 is TGTGCCAGTAGTGACAGGTCCTATGGCTACACCTTC.

This sequence joins TRBV15 and TRBJ1-5, with D possibly TRBD1 on 6 matching bases. CDR1 and CDR2 (germline): LNHNV, YYDKDF (reference sequence). The ends were cut back, 4 bases at V and 7 bases at J, with 11 bases in the middle. CDR3 size: 13 residues. The chain's CDR3 is CATSNEGVQPQHF. DNA for the CDR3: TGTGCCACCAGCAACGAGGGGGTCCAGCCCCAGCATTTT.

This clone occurred once. The sample holds other DNA sequences that translate to the same CDR3. V is TRBV5-1 and J is TRBJ2-5; TRBD2 matches 12 bases. Per germline, CDR1 SGHRS and CDR2 YFSETQ. The CDR3 length is 15 residues. Trimming at V came to 0 bases and at J to 5 bases, leaving 2 bases not matched to a gene. The CDR3 region is CASSLVGTSGETQYF. CDR3 in DNA: TGCGCCAGCAGCTTGGTAGGGACTAGCGGGGAGACCCAGTACTTC.

This chain uses TRBV30 with TRBJ1-3; D is uncertain. Germline loops: CDR1 GTSNPN, CDR2 SVGIG (reference sequence). The CDR3 consists of 12 residues. The V gene lost 5 bases and the J gene lost 3 bases, with 8 bases spanning the gap. The CDR3 DNA sequence: TGTGCCTGGGACGCAGGTGGAAACACCATATATTTT. Its protein product is CAWDAGGNTIYF. Looking up the rest from reference TRBV30 and TRBJ1-3 gives the full variable domain: SQTIHQWPATLVQPVGSPLSLECTVEGTSNPNLYWYRQAAGRGLQLLFYSVGIGQISSEVPQNLSASRPQDRQFILSSKKLLLSDSGFYLCAWDAGGNTIYFGEGSWLTVV.

The CDR3 DNA follows: TGTGCCAGCAGCTTAGAAGGGACTAGCGGGAGAAAGACCCAGTACTTC. Protein: CASSLEGTSGRKTQYF. The chain is built from TRBV7-2 and TRBJ2-5; the match to TRBD2 covers 14 bases. The CDR3 is 16 residues long. From germline, CDR1 is SGHTA and CDR2 FQGNSA. V trimming: 1 base; J trimming: 6 bases; junction bases outside the gene matches: 4.

The chain is built from TRBV5-4 and TRBJ1-1; 9 bases line up with TRBD1. Germline loops: CDR1 SGHNT, CDR2 YYREEE (reference sequence). Trimming at V came to 6 bases and at J to 4 bases, leaving 13 bases not matched to a gene. The CDR3 runs 16 residues. The CDR3 region is CASNPQGDRAATEAFF. The DNA of the CDR3 is TGTGCCAGCAACCCTCAGGGGGACAGGGCCGCCACTGAAGCTTTCTTT.

A few counts support this clone. Other DNA sequences in the same sample also yield this CDR3. The chain employs TRBV4-3 and TRBJ2-7; 9 nucleotides agree with TRBD2. Germline V gene data show CDR1 as LGHNA and CDR2 as YSLEER. After removal of 0 bases from V and 3 bases from J, the junction contained 3 bases not matched to a gene. The CDR3 is 15 residues long. DNA for the CDR3: TGCGCCAGCAGCCAAGAGGAAGCGGGGGGCTACGAGCAGTACTTC. As protein: CASSQEEAGGYEQYF.

This chain connects TRBV19 to TRBJ2-1; 14 nucleotides agree with TRBD2. Germline V gene sequence: CDR1 LNHDA, CDR2 SQIVND (reference sequence). V shed 3 bases and J 13 bases; nucleotides not matched to a gene: 8. The CDR3 has 15 residues. The CDR3 DNA reads as TGTGCCAGTAGTATCGGGACTAGCGGGAGAAGGGAACAGTTCTTC. Amino acids: CASSIGTSGRREQFF.

The chain uses TRBV7-2 and TRBJ1-2; D is undetermined. Between the trimmed V and J ends, which lost 5 bases and 2 bases, there was a span of 15 bases. Germline V gene lookup returns CDR1 SGHTA and CDR2 FQGNSA. CDR3 length: 15 amino acids. The CDR3 is CASSRTGSDNYGYTF. For the CDR3, the DNA is TGTGCCAGCAGCCGGACGGGGAGCGACAACTATGGCTACACCTTC.

The CDR3 spells CASSFSPSVTYEQYF. CDR3 sequence (DNA): TGTGCCAGCAGTTTTAGCCCTAGCGTAACCTACGAGCAGTACTTC. V usage is TRBV28 and J usage is TRBJ2-7; D might be TRBD2 (6 bases). The CDR3 has 15 residues. Trimming stripped 3 bases from V and 2 bases from J, with 14 bases between. The germline V gene encodes CDR1 MDHEN and CDR2 SYDVKM. The whole variable domain, filled in from reference TRBV28 and TRBJ2-7, reads DVKVTQSSRYLVKRTGEKVFLECVQDMDHENMFWYRQDPGLGLRLIYFSYDVKMKEKGDIPEGYSVSREKKERFSLILESASTNQTSMYLCASSFSPSVTYEQYFGPGTRLTVT.